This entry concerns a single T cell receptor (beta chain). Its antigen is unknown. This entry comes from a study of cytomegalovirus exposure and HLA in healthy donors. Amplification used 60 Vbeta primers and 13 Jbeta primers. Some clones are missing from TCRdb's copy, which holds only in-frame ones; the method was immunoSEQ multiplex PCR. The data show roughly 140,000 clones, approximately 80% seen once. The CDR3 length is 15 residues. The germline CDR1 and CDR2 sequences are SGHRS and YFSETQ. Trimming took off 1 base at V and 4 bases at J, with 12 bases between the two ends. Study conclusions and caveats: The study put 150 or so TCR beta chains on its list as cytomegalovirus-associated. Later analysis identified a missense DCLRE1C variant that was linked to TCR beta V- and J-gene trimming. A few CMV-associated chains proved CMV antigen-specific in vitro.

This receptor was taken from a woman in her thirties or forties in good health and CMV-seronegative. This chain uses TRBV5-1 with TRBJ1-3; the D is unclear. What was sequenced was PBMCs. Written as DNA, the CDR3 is TGCGCCAGCAGCTTGAGCGGGGTAGGAGGAAACACCATATATTTT. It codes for CASSLSGVGGNTIYF.